This T cell receptor beta chain emerged from a study of blood T cell repertoires in COVID-19. About the research overall: Researchers got acute and convalescent COVID-19 samples from the United States, Italy and Spain. From T cells, B-cell-depleted T cells, or PBMCs came the material, which was cDNA or gDNA.

Germline V CDR1 and CDR2: SGHDT, YYEEEE. V dropped 3 bases and J dropped 0 bases, with 10 bases sitting between them. This CDR3 contains 14 residues. TCRdb's table, derived via immunoSEQ multiplex PCR, lists solely in-frame clones and lacks some. The data show approximately 240,000 clones, around 84% seen once. This TCR came from a woman aged 40 to 55 who had recovered from COVID-19. The source material was peripheral blood. This chain uses TRBV5-6 with TRBJ2-7; D ambiguous. This CDR3 reads CASSSFSGSYEQYF. In nucleotides, the CDR3 is TGTGCCAGCAGCTCCTTTTCAGGCTCCTACGAGCAGTACTTC.